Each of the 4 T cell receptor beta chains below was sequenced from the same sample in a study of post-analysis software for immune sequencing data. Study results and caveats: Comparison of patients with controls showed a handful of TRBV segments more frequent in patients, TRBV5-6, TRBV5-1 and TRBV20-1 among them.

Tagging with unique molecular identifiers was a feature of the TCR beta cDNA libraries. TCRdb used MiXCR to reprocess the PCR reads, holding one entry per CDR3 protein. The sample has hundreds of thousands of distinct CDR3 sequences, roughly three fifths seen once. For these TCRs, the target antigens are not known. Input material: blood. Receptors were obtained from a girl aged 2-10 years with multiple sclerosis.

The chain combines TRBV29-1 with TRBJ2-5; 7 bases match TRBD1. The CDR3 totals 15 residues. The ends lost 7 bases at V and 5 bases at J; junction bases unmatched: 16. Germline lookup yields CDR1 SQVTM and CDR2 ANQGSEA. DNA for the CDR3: TGCAGCGCTTTCCTCACAGGGGACCCCCGTGAGACCCAGTACTTC. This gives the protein CSAFLTGDPRETQYF. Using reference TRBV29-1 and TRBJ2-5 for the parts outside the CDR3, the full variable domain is SAVISQKPSRDICQRGTSLTIQCQVDSQVTMMFWYRQQPGQSLTLIATANQGSEATYESGFVIDKFPISRPNLTFSTLTVSNMSPEDSSIYLCSAFLTGDPRETQYFGPGTRLLVL.

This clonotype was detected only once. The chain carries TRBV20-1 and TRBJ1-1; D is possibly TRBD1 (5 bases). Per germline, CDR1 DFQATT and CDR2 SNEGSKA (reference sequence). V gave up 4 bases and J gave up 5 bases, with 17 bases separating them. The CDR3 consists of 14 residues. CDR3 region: CSAIPRGPGTEAFF. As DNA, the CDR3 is TGCAGTGCTATCCCACGGGGCCCCGGTACTGAAGCTTTCTTT.

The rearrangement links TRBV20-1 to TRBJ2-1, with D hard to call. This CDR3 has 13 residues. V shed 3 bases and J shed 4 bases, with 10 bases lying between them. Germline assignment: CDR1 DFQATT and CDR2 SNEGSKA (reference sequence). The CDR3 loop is CSARSVAYNEQFF. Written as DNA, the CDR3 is TGCAGTGCTAGGTCGGTGGCATACAATGAGCAGTTCTTC.

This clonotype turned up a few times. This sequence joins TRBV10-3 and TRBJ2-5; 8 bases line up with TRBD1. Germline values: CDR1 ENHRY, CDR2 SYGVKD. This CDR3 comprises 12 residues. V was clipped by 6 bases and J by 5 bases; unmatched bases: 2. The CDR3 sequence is CAIRDRAETQYF. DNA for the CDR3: TGTGCCATCAGGGACAGGGCGGAGACCCAGTACTTC.